This passage covers 32 T cell receptor beta chains from one sample sequenced in a study of T cells in Graves' hyperthyroidism and ophthalmopathy. RNA transcripts served as the template for amplifying TCR beta CDR3 regions. HTBI primers drove first-round RT-PCR of the TCR CDR3. TCRdb fed the multiplex PCR reads into MiXCR, producing one record per CDR3 protein. The table has around 350,000 distinct CDR3 sequences, around 25% seen once. Specimen: blood. The receptors were gathered from a middle-aged man with Graves' hyperthyroidism.

This clonotype has a count of ten or more. This sequence joins TRBV24-1 and TRBJ2-7, with 8 bases lining up with TRBD1. The CDR3 runs 14 residues. Germline V lookup: CDR1 KGHDR, CDR2 SFDVKD. J gave up 5 bases and V 7 bases, and 9 bases lay outside the gene matches. Here the CDR3 reads CATRGADRDDEQYF. The CDR3 DNA sequence: TGTGCCACCAGAGGGGCGGACAGGGATGACGAGCAGTACTTC.

This clonotype occurred many times. The chain uses TRBV6-1 and TRBJ1-2; a weak D match, TRBD1 (5 bases). CDR1 and CDR2 from the germline V gene are MNHNS and SASEGT. V was trimmed by 6 bases and J by 2 bases, leaving 13 bases between them. CDR3 length equals 14 residues. CDR3 nucleotides: TGTGCCAGCAGGGAACCGGGACGGAACTATGGCTACACCTTC. This codes for CASREPGRNYGYTF.

This clonotype showed up just a few times. V gene TRBV12-3 or TRBV12-4 combines with J gene TRBJ1-2, with TRBD1 as a possible D gene (5 bases). V was trimmed by 11 bases and J by 5 bases, leaving 18 bases between them. The CDR3 covers 13 residues. The CDR3 DNA reads TGTGCCGCAATGGGCGGGGGAAGGTATGGCTACACCTTC. Encoded protein: CAAMGGGRYGYTF.

The table lists this clonotype with many counts. This chain connects TRBV28 to TRBJ2-5; TRBD1 aligns across 11 bases. This CDR3 has 17 residues. Looked up from germline, CDR1 is MDHEN and CDR2 is SYDVKM. With V trimmed by 3 bases and J by 5 bases, 11 bases remained unmatched. The DNA for the CDR3 is TGTGCCAGCAGTTTTCAAACCGGGACAGGGGGTTGGGAGACCCAGTACTTC. This sequence encodes CASSFQTGTGGWETQYF.

This clonotype was seen just once. The rearrangement links TRBV3-1 to TRBJ1-1, with D possibly TRBD1 on 5 matching bases. With 1 base removed from V and 5 bases from J, the gap between germline ends came to 11 bases. CDR3 size: 14 residues. Germline V CDR1 and CDR2: LGHDT, YNNKEL (reference sequence). For the CDR3, the DNA is TGTGCCAGCAGCCAAGGATGGGGGGGGACTGAAGCTTTCTTT. Amino acids: CASSQGWGGTEAFF.

V is TRBV6-1 and J is TRBJ2-1; D gene uncertain. The CDR3 runs 17 residues. Germline CDR1 reads MNHNS; CDR2 reads SASEGT. The germline V and J ends were trimmed by 5 bases and 0 bases, with 17 bases remaining between them. This CDR3 is CASSILGGDSSYNEQFF. The CDR3 nucleotides read TGTGCCAGCAGTATTCTAGGCGGCGATAGCTCCTACAATGAGCAGTTCTTC.

This clonotype was seen once. The rearrangement joins TRBV3-1 to TRBJ2-7; no clear D gene. Germline V gene data show CDR1 as LGHDT and CDR2 as YNNKEL (reference sequence). V was trimmed by 5 bases and J by 6 bases, leaving 17 bases between them. This CDR3 has 14 amino acids. CDR3 protein: CASSSRTLVSEQYF. CDR3 nucleotides: TGTGCCAGCAGCTCCCGGACCCTGGTCTCCGAGCAGTACTTC.

V is TRBV7-4 and J is TRBJ2-1; TRBD2 aligns across 14 bases. The V and J ends lost 5 bases and 7 bases, in that order; junction bases with no gene match: 4. CDR1 SGHVT and CDR2 SQSDAQ come from the germline V gene. The CDR3 sequence is 15 residues long. The CDR3 sequence is CASSVGTSGSNEQFF. CDR3 nucleotides: TGTGCCAGCAGCGTTGGGACTAGCGGGAGTAATGAGCAGTTCTTC.

The table lists this clonotype with a few counts. The chain carries TRBV19 and TRBJ2-5, with 9 nucleotides matching TRBD2. The CDR3 has 15 residues. Germline loops: CDR1 LNHDA, CDR2 SQIVND (reference sequence). V dropped 3 bases and J dropped 10; count of bases not matched to a gene: 12. CDR3 in amino acids: CASSMAPGLAKRQYF. CDR3 nucleotides: TGTGCCAGTAGTATGGCTCCGGGACTAGCAAAGCGCCAGTACTTC.

CDR3 DNA: TGTGCCAGCAGTTTATGGGGGTGGGGGAACACTGAAGCTTTCTTT. The encoded protein is CASSLWGWGNTEAFF. The V gene is TRBV27, the J gene TRBJ1-1; possible D gene TRBD1, 5 bases. Germline-derived CDR1 and CDR2 are MNHEY and SMNVEV (reference sequence). V lost 1 base and J lost 1, with 10 bases in between. The CDR3 spans 15 residues.

This chain links TRBV6-9 with TRBJ2-2; no definite D call. The CDR3 has 11 amino acids. The germline V and J ends were trimmed by 4 bases and 10 bases, with 7 bases remaining between them. CDR1 and CDR2 from the germline V gene are MNHGY and SVAAGI. CDR3 nucleotides: TGTGCCAGCAGTTCGTACGAGGAGCTGTTTTTT. Residues: CASSSYEELFF.

The CDR3 loop reads CASSDYGSYEQYF. CDR3 DNA: TGTGCCAGCAGTGATTACGGATCCTACGAGCAGTACTTC. This chain connects TRBV6-1 to TRBJ2-7; no clear D gene. The CDR3 is 13 residues long. Germline CDR1 reads MNHNS; CDR2 reads SASEGT. The germline V and J ends were trimmed by 3 bases and 1 base, with 7 bases remaining between them.

This clonotype was counted a few times. The CDR3 sequence: CASSRWGARGAAKNIQYF. The CDR3, as DNA: TGTGCCAGCAGCAGGTGGGGGGCCAGGGGGGCGGCCAAAAACATTCAGTACTTC. The chain is built from TRBV7-9 and TRBJ2-4; TRBD1 is a possible D gene (7 bases). The CDR3 totals 18 residues. The germline CDR1 and CDR2 sequences are SEHNR and FQNEAQ (reference sequence). V was shortened by 5 bases and J by 1 base, with 21 bases between the two germline ends.

V is TRBV7-2 and J is TRBJ2-3; 10 nucleotides line up with TRBD2. The germline gives CDR1 SGHTA, CDR2 FQGNSA. The CDR3 consists of 22 residues. V dropped 2 bases and J dropped 2; count of bases not matched to a gene: 22. CDR3 in DNA: TGTGCCAGCAGCTTACGGTTGGGGTTCGGACTAGCGGACCCAACACACACAGATACGCAGTATTTT. It specifies CASSLRLGFGLADPTHTDTQYF.

V usage is TRBV19 and J usage is TRBJ2-7; a weak D match, TRBD1 (6 bases). CDR1 and CDR2 (germline): LNHDA, SQIVND (reference sequence). Trimming took 3 bases from V and 0 from J, leaving 9 bases between them. This CDR3 has 14 residues. The CDR3 loop reads CASSIGQSSYEQYF. CDR3 coding DNA: TGTGCCAGTAGTATTGGACAGAGCTCCTACGAGCAGTACTTC.

The V call is TRBV5-6, the J call TRBJ2-1; 8 nucleotides align to TRBD1. Per germline, CDR1 SGHDT and CDR2 YYEEEE. The ends lost 2 bases at V and 5 bases at J; junction bases unmatched: 15. The CDR3 is 18 amino acids. DNA of the CDR3: TGTGCCAGCAGCTTCCAGCGGACAGGGTTTTTCACTGACAATGAGCAGTTCTTC. Translation gives CASSFQRTGFFTDNEQFF.

This rearrangement joins TRBV20-1 to TRBJ1-2; tentative D call: TRBD1 (5 bases). The CDR3 covers 15 residues. CDR1 DFQATT and CDR2 SNEGSKA come from the germline V gene (reference sequence). Between the trimmed V and J ends, which lost 5 bases and 0 bases, there was a span of 16 bases. For the CDR3, the DNA is TGCAGTGCTCTGACCCGGGACGGTCCTAACTATGGCTACACCTTC. It translates to CSALTRDGPNYGYTF.

The V call is TRBV7-2, the J call TRBJ2-3; 11 positions agree with TRBD2. V was pared by 7 bases and J by 2 bases, with 11 bases of the junction left unmatched. The CDR3 loop spans 17 amino acids. Germline CDR1 reads SGHTA; CDR2 reads FQGNSA. The CDR3 nucleotides are TGTGCCAGCAACCCGGGACTAGCGGCGAGCCCCACAGATACGCAGTATTTT. Translation: CASNPGLAASPTDTQYF.

Only a few counts were recorded for this clonotype. The CDR3 bases are TGTGCCAGCACCTTCCCCCAGGGGGCTGTGAACGAGCAGTACTTC. As protein: CASTFPQGAVNEQYF. V gene TRBV6-2 or TRBV6-3 combines with J gene TRBJ2-7, with 8 nucleotides matching TRBD1. The CDR3 runs to 15 residues. Trimming removed 7 bases from V and 5 bases from J; junction bases left unmatched: 13. Germline CDR1 MNHEY, CDR2 SVGEGT.

This clonotype was recorded only once. This chain connects TRBV4-2 to TRBJ1-2; weak D call: TRBD1 (6 bases). The V and J ends lost 0 bases and 8 bases respectively, with 19 bases between them. Germline lookup yields CDR1 LGHNA and CDR2 YNFKEQ. The CDR3 has 16 amino acids. This CDR3 is CASSQDPSLGGGGYTF. DNA for the CDR3: TGTGCCAGCAGCCAAGATCCGAGTTTGGGGGGCGGCGGCTACACCTTC.

V and J are TRBV5-1 and TRBJ2-3, with TRBD2 matching over 16 bases. Germline V CDR1 and CDR2: SGHRS, YFSETQ. V lost 4 bases to trimming and J lost 3 bases; unmatched junction nucleotides: 5. The CDR3 sequence is 17 residues long. The CDR3 loop reads CASSVGLAGGLTDTQYF. For the CDR3, the DNA is TGCGCCAGCAGCGTGGGACTAGCGGGAGGGCTAACAGATACGCAGTATTTT.

This clonotype was counted a few times. This sequence joins TRBV5-5 and TRBJ2-3, with D possibly matching TRBD1 (6 bases). The length of the CDR3 is 16 residues. Germline loops: CDR1 SGHKS, CDR2 YYEKEE (reference sequence). Trimming removed 5 bases from V and 6 bases from J, with 22 bases in between. The CDR3, as DNA: TGTGCCAGCAGTACCGACGGGACACAATATTCCGATACGCAGTATTTT. It codes for CASSTDGTQYSDTQYF.

The chain employs TRBV29-1 and TRBJ1-2; the D is unclear. Germline V gene lookup returns CDR1 SQVTM and CDR2 ANQGSEA. Trimming cost V 7 bases and J 5 bases, with 17 bases left between them. This CDR3 has 13 amino acids. CDR3 loop: CSATAWEGYGYTF. CDR3 coding DNA: TGCAGCGCTACGGCCTGGGAAGGATATGGCTACACCTTC. Combining the CDR3 with reference TRBV29-1 and TRBJ1-2 gives the whole variable domain SAVISQKPSRDICQRGTSLTIQCQVDSQVTMMFWYRQQPGQSLTLIATANQGSEATYESGFVIDKFPISRPNLTFSTLTVSNMSPEDSSIYLCSATAWEGYGYTFGSGTRLTVV.

In this sample, this clonotype turned up a few times. The gene calls are TRBV11-2 and TRBJ1-2, with D tentatively TRBD1 (5 bases). The CDR3 loop spans 15 amino acids. V gave up 0 bases and J gave up 4 bases, with 12 bases separating them. The germline CDR1 and CDR2 sequences are SGHAT and FQNNGV. Here the CDR3 reads CASSLDQGSLYGYTF. CDR3 nucleotides: TGTGCCAGCAGCTTAGATCAGGGATCCCTCTATGGCTACACCTTC.

This clonotype has just one count. V is TRBV4-1 and J is TRBJ1-2; 10 bases are shared with TRBD1. Trimming at V came to 6 bases and at J to 13 bases, leaving 17 bases not matched to a gene. Germline-derived CDR1 and CDR2 are MGHRA and YSYEKL. This CDR3 spans 15 amino acids. The CDR3 here is CASRGQGSTVWGPTF. DNA for the CDR3: TGCGCCAGCAGGGGACAGGGGTCGACTGTATGGGGACCCACCTTC.

This clonotype was counted a few times. CDR3 sequence: CSAGGDTDTQYF. CDR3 DNA sequence: TGCAGCGCGGGTGGGGACACAGATACGCAGTATTTT. V usage is TRBV29-1 and J usage is TRBJ2-3; D is undetermined. Germline CDR1 is SQVTM and CDR2 is ANQGSEA. Trimming removed 7 bases from V and 2 bases from J, with 10 bases in between. The CDR3 contains 12 residues.

The CDR3: CSVRLAGVSRTDTQYF. The DNA for the CDR3 is TGCAGCGTTCGATTAGCGGGAGTCTCACGCACAGATACGCAGTATTTT. The chain carries TRBV29-1 and TRBJ2-3; 9 bases fit TRBD2. The CDR3 runs to 16 residues. Looked up from germline, CDR1 is SQVTM and CDR2 is ANQGSEA. The V and J ends lost 5 bases and 1 base, in that order; junction bases with no gene match: 10.

The genes are TRBV20-1 and TRBJ1-5; 8 positions agree with TRBD1. There are 14 residues in the CDR3. Germline-derived CDR1 and CDR2 are DFQATT and SNEGSKA (reference sequence). V lost 6 bases, J lost 1 base, and 5 bases stayed unmatched. This chain's CDR3 is CSAIRDRSNQPQHF. CDR3 nucleotide sequence: TGCAGTGCAATCCGGGACAGGAGCAATCAGCCCCAGCATTTT.

J is TRBJ2-3 and V is TRBV4-1, with D possibly being TRBD1 (6 bases). The germline V gene encodes CDR1 MGHRA and CDR2 YSYEKL. Trimming left V 0 bases short and J 2 bases short, with 9 bases between. This CDR3 contains 15 residues. The CDR3 sequence: CASSQDNRATDTQYF. CDR3 DNA: TGCGCCAGCAGCCAAGATAACAGGGCCACAGATACGCAGTATTTT.

This clonotype has just a few counts. V usage is TRBV20-1 and J usage is TRBJ2-7, with 9 bases that match TRBD2. Per the germline V gene, CDR1 is DFQATT and CDR2 is SNEGSKA (reference sequence). J gave up 2 bases and V 1 base, and 6 bases lay outside the gene matches. The CDR3 consists of 15 residues. In DNA form, the CDR3 reads TGCAGTGCTAGAGGATTTAGCGGGAGCCCCTACGAGCAGTACTTC. Amino acid sequence: CSARGFSGSPYEQYF.

This clonotype was picked up many times. V is TRBV29-1 and J is TRBJ2-3; TRBD2 matches 9 bases. The CDR3 is 15 residues long. Trimming removed 4 bases from V and 1 base from J; junction bases left unmatched: 6. Germline V lookup: CDR1 SQVTM, CDR2 ANQGSEA. CDR3 nucleotides: TGCAGCGTTGCAGCGGGAGGACTCGGCACAGATACGCAGTATTTT. It is translated as CSVAAGGLGTDTQYF.

This clonotype was recorded many times. The chain recombines TRBV12-3 or TRBV12-4 with TRBJ2-3; 8 nucleotides line up with TRBD1. With V trimmed by 4 bases and J by 1 base, 7 bases remained unmatched. There are 16 residues in the CDR3. In DNA form, the CDR3 reads TGTGCCAGCAGTTCACCGGACAGGGCGGGCACAGATACGCAGTATTTT. Translating it yields CASSSPDRAGTDTQYF.